The entry that follows covers one T cell receptor (beta chain) sequence. This entry belongs to a study of T cell changes during pregnancy in multiple sclerosis. Sequencing was performed with immunoSEQ multiplex PCR; in TCRdb, only in-frame clones are kept and a portion is missing. This sample yields roughly 100,000 clones, of which 90% to 95% are seen a single time; approximately 1.6% belongs to the top ten. The CDR3 spans 15 residues. Losses at the gene ends were 7 bases for V and 0 bases for J; bases not matched to a gene: 5. Germline loops: CDR1 MDHEN, CDR2 SYDVKM. The sequence was obtained from a female donor in good health, enrolled as a control in a pregnancy study. The sample was peripheral blood, taken after pregnancy. The J gene is TRBJ1-4, the V gene TRBV28; TRBD1 agrees at 7 bases. The CDR3 DNA reads as TGTGCCAGCAACCCAGGGGGTTCAACTAATGAAAAACTGTTTTTT. This gives the protein CASNPGGSTNEKLFF.